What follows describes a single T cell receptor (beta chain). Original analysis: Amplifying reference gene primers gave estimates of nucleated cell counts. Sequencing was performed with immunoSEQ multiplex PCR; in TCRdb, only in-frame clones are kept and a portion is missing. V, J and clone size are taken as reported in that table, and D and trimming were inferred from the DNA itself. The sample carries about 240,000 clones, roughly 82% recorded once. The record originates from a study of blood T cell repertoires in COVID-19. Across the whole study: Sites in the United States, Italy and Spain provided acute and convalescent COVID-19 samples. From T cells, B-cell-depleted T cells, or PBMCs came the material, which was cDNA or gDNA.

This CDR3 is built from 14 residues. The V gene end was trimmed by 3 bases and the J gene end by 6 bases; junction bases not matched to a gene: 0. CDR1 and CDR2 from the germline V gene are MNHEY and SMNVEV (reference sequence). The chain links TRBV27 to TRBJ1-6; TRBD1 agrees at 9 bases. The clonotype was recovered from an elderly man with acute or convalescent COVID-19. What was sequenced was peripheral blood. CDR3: CASSLGQGNSPLHF. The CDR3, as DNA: TGTGCCAGCAGTTTGGGACAGGGTAATTCACCCCTCCACTTT.